This T cell receptor (beta chain) was captured in a study of T cell responses to AZD1222 COVID-19 vaccine (TCRdb year 2021). With regard to the full study: AZD1222 recipients with second doses at about 4 weeks or about 12 weeks were pooled, because spike-specific TCR depth and breadth did not differ between schedules. A total of under 250 trial participants underwent TCR sequencing, of whom about 200 had received two doses of AZD1222 and 26 had received two doses of the MenACWY control vaccine. Trial participants were enrolled into age subgroups of 18-55, 56-69 and 70-plus years, which contained roughly 140, 27 and 60 TCR-sequenced participants, respectively.

Points the paper makes about the study in general: The 56-69-year group was small, and its depth increase did not reach significance, likely because of low power. Conclusions about previously exposed vaccinees are limited, since just five to seven AZD1222 recipients were seropositive for SARS-CoV-2 at baseline. Because no samples from the day 14 peak response were available, repertoires could be characterized only after the peak T cell response. Most participants were white British and females outnumbered males, and the authors suggested that clonal diversity may have been underestimated. CD4 TCRs associated with the vaccine covered the entire spike protein, and the dominant responses were in regions 160-218 and 743-854. Reportedly, close to half of the unique spike-specific TCRs recognized epitopes lying outside the regions that are mutated in the B.1.351 and B.1.1.7 variants. After two AZD1222 doses, spike-specific TCR breadth and depth were significantly higher than at day 0 and than in MenACWY recipients.

This sample's time point label indicates: baseline before first vaccination. Vaccinee samples were obtained from the UK trials COV001 and COV002, which included a single-blind randomized controlled phase 2/3 trial of AZD1222 (ChAdOx1 nCoV-19) in healthy adults. For TCRbeta chain sequencing, PBMC samples from trial participants were taken at day 0 and at day 28 after the second dose. Regarding this clone: Which antigen it targets is not known. No base quality values were provided; no much bigger clone lies one nucleotide off.

The CDR3 regions of human TCRbeta chains were subjected to immunosequencing. From the authors' description of their analysis: TCRs in the repertoires were matched against a reference library of SARS-CoV-2-specific TCRs that had been generated with the MIRA antigen-specificity platform. Breadth was defined as the fraction of unique TCRs that were SARS-CoV-2-associated. Depth was defined as the fraction of total T cells that were SARS-CoV-2-associated. Using the MIRA data, every spike-specific TCR was mapped to the spike region that the TCR reacted to and assigned to either a CD4 or a CD8 class. Log10-transformed breadth and depth values were compared by one-way ANOVA with Sidak's multiple comparisons tests. The immuneACCESS repertoire file appears here via TCRdb, limited to in-frame rearrangements. These files lack a portion of the clones; in checked studies, under half of the deficit traces to unresolved V genes, and the cause of the others is not known. V and J calls and clone size are as listed in that table; D and trimming were resolved from the DNA. Present in this sample are over 85,000 clones, around 82% of which were seen just once. The top ten clones comprise less than 5% of the sample.

Its CDR3 holds 11 amino acids, cysteine through phenylalanine. Kept here is only the CDR3 DNA, which spans 33 bases and is read in frame from base 1. Based on the germline V gene, the CDR1 and CDR2 sequences are MDHEN and SYDVKM. V and J lose 10 bases and 6 bases, and a span of 13 bases separates them. Rearrangement joined TRBV28 to TRBJ2-7, with the D gene uncertain. This sample comprised peripheral blood, obtained on day 0 of AZD1222 vaccination. This TCR was sampled from an adult in good health. The DNA sequence is TGTGCCATTGGATTAGCCGGCGAGCAGTACTTC. Protein translation: CAIGLAGEQYF.